This T cell receptor beta chain was obtained from a study of CD8 T cells in ankylosing spondylitis (dated by TCRdb to 2016 to 2017). Some background on the complete study: The study profiled T cell receptor beta repertoires in healthy donors and ankylosing spondylitis patients to find disease-linked TCR variants. The whole study cohort included about a hundred healthy donors and 20 to 30 ankylosing spondylitis patients. Peripheral blood was sampled, and synovial fluid was also collected from ankylosing spondylitis patients. Results the study describes overall, beyond this receptor: The disease-linked clones were reported as significantly enriched in matched synovial fluid samples from ankylosing spondylitis patients. Some motif variants had previously been reported in the synovial fluid and blood of reactive arthritis patients, which suggests shared mechanisms of disease initiation. A TCR beta motif of roughly 8 highly homologous amino acid variants appeared characteristic of blood from ankylosing spondylitis patients. In peripheral blood, the disease-linked clones were found at relatively low frequencies and had a CD8+ phenotype.

As regards this clonotype: The antigen it recognizes is unknown. Base qualities are not at hand, and no much larger clone is one base apart.

Sequencing relied on an Illumina HiSeq 2500. Quantitative 5'-RACE with molecular barcodes was used to prepare TCR beta libraries. In the authors' own workflow: A new computational method based on a probabilistic model of VDJ rearrangement was used to identify disease-linked TCR variants. The public reads were quality trimmed at Q25 with fastp and then assembled into clones with MiXCR by TCRdb, keeping productive beta chains. Each CDR3 protein gets just one entry, which takes the most common genes and DNA from the rows behind it. The V and J calls and clone size are TCRdb's, not the authors'. This sample comprises 350,000 to 400,000 distinct CDR3 sequences, roughly 22% of them detected only once. 10% to 15% of the sample is taken by the ten largest. The CDR3 contains 16 residues, cysteine and phenylalanine counted. The DNA shown is the 48-base CDR3, in frame from base 1. The CDR1 and CDR2 encoded by the germline V gene are SGHRS and YFSETQ. V sheds 1 base and J sheds 5 bases, leaving 18 bases between their ends.

This clonotype originated in a male donor with ankylosing spondylitis or in good health (not recorded which). The chain couples TRBV5-1 to TRBJ2-5; the D segment could be TRBD2, given 6 matching bases. The sample taken for sequencing was blood, either unsorted or a sorted T cell fraction (not recorded which). The CDR3 sequence is CASSLMAVGEAETQYF. The nucleotide sequence reads as follows: TGCGCCAGCAGCTTGATGGCCGTAGGGGAGGCGGAGACCCAGTACTTC.